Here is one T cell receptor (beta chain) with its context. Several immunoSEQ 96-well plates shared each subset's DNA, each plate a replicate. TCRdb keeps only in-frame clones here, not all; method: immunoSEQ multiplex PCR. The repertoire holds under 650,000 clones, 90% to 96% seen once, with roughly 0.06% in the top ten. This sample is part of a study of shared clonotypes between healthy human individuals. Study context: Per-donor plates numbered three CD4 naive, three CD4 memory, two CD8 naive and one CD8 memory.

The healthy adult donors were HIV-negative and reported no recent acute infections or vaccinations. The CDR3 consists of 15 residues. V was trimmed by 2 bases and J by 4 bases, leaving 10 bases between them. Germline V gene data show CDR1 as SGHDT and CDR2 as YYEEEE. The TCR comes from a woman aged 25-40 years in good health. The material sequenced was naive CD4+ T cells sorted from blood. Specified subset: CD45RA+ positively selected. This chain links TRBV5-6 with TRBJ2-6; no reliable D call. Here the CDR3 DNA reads TGTGCCAGCAGCTTAGGTCGGCGCGGGGCCAACGTCCTGACTTTC. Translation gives CASSLGRRGANVLTF. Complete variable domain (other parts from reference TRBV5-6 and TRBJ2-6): DAGVTQSPTHLIKTRGQQVTLRCSPKSGHDTVSWYQQALGQGPQFIFQYYEEEERQRGNFPDRFSGHQFPNYSSELNVNALLLGDSALYLCASSLGRRGANVLTFGAGSRLTVL.